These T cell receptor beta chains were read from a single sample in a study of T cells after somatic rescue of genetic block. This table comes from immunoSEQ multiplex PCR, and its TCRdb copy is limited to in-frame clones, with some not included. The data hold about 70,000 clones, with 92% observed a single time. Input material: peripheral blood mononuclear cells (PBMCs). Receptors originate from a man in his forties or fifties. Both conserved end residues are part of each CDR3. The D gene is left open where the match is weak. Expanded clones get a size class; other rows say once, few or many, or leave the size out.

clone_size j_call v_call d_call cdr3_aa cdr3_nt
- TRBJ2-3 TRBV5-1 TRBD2 CASSLTSGGLVEYF TGCGCCAGCAGCCTCACTAGCGGGGGCCTCGTGGAGTATTTT
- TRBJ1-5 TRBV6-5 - CASSYSIRETQPQHF TGTGCCAGCAGTTACTCGATCAGGGAGACCCAGCCCCAGCATTTT
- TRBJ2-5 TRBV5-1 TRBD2 CASSYSGRAQETQYF TGCGCCAGCAGCTATAGCGGGAGAGCACAAGAGACCCAGTACTTC
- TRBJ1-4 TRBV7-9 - CASSDTTGPNEKLFF TGTGCCAGCAGCGACACAACAGGGCCAAATGAAAAACTGTTTTTT
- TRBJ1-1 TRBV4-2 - CASSPREGGGTEAFF TGTGCCAGCAGCCCGAGGGAGGGAGGGGGCACTGAAGCTTTCTTT
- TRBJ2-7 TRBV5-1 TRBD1 CASSLEQGDDEQYF TGCGCCAGCAGCTTGGAACAGGGGGACGACGAGCAGTACTTC
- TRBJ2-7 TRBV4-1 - CASSQDRMGYEQYF TGCGCCAGCAGCCAAGACAGGATGGGCTACGAGCAGTACTTC
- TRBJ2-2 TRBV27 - CASSLDRVATGELFF TGTGCCAGCAGTTTAGATCGGGTCGCCACCGGGGAGCTGTTTTTT
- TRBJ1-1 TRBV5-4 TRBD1 CASSFQGVTEAFF TGTGCCAGCAGCTTTCAGGGGGTAACTGAAGCTTTCTTT
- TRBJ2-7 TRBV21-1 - CASSTSRTYEQYF TGTGCCAGCAGCACGAGTAGAACCTACGAGCAGTACTTC
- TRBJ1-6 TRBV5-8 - CASTVQGGRNSPLHF TGTGCCAGCACCGTTCAAGGGGGGCGTAATTCACCCCTCCACTTT
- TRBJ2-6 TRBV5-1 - CASSLPNSGANVLTF TGCGCCAGCAGCTTACCGAACTCTGGGGCCAACGTCCTGACTTTC
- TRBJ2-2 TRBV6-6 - CASRPDGANTGELFF TGTGCCAGCAGACCGGACGGCGCGAACACCGGGGAGCTGTTTTTT
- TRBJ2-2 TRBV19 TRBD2 CASSRPGLQTYTGELFF TGTGCCAGTAGTAGGCCGGGACTACAAACCTACACCGGGGAGCTGTTTTTT
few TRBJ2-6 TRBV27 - CASSLGSGANVLTF TGTGCCAGCAGTTTGGGTAGCGGGGCCAACGTCCTGACTTTC
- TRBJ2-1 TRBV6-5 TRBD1 CASSRDRGAVNEQFF TGTGCCAGCAGCCGGGACAGGGGGGCGGTCAATGAGCAGTTCTTC
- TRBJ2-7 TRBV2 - CASSTRGQTYEQYF TGTGCCAGCAGTACTAGAGGACAGACCTACGAGCAGTACTTC
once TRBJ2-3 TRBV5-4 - CASRGAQSTDTQYF TGTGCCAGCAGGGGGGCGCAAAGCACAGATACGCAGTATTTT